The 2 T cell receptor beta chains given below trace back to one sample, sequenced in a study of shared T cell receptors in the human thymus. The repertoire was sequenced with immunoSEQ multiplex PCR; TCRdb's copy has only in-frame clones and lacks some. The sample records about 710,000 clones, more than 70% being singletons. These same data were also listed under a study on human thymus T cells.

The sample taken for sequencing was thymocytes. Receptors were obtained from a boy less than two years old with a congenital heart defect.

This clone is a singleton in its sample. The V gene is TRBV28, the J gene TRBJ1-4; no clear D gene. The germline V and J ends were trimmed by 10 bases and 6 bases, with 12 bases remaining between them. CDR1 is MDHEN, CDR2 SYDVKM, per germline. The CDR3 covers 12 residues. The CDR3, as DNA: TGTGCCACATCCTTTGGGCATGAAAAACTGTTTTTT. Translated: CATSFGHEKLFF.

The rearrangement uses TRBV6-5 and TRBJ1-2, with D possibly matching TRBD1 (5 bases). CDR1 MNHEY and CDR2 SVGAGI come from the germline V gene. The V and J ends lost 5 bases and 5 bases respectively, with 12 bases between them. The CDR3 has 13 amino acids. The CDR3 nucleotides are TGTGCCAGCAGTCTCAGGGCAGGGTATGGCTACACCTTC. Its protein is CASSLRAGYGYTF.